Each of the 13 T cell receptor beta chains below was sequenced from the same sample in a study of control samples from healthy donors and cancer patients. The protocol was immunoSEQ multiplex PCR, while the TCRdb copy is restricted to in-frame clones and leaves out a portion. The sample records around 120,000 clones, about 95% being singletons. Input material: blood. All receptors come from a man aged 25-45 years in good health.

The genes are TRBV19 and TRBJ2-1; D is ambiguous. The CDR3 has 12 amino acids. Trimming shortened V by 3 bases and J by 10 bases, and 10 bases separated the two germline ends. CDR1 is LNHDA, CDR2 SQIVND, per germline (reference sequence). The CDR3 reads CASSILGAEQFF. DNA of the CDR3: TGTGCCAGTAGTATCTTGGGTGCCGAGCAGTTCTTC.

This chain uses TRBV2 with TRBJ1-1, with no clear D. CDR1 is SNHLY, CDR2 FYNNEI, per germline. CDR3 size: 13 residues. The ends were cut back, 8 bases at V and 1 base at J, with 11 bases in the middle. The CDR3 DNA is TGTGCCAGCGCGGAAGGGTGGAACACTGAAGCTTTCTTT. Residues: CASAEGWNTEAFF.

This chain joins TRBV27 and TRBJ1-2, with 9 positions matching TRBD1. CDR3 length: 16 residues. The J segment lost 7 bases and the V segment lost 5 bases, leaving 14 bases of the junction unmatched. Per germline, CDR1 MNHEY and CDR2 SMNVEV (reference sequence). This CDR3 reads CASSIRPGTGLPGYTF. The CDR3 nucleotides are TGTGCCAGCAGTATAAGACCGGGGACAGGGCTTCCTGGCTACACCTTC.

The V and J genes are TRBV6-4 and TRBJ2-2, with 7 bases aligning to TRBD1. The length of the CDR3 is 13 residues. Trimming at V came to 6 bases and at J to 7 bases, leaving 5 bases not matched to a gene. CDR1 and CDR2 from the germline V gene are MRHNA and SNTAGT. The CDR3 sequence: CASRFTGDGELFF. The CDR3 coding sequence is TGTGCCAGCAGATTCACAGGGGACGGGGAGCTGTTTTTT.

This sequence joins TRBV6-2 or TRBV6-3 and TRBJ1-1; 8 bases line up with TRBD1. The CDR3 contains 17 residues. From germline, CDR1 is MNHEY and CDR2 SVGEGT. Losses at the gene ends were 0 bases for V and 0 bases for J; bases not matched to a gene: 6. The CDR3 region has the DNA TGTGCCAGCAGTTACTCCGAGCAGGGGGCGTTGAACACTGAAGCTTTCTTT. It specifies CASSYSEQGALNTEAFF.

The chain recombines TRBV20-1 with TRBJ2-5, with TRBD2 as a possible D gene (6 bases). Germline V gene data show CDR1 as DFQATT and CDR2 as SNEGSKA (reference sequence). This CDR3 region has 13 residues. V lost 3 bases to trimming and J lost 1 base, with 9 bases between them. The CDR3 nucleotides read TGCAGTGCTAGTCGCGGGGCCCAAGAGACCCAGTACTTC. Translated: CSASRGAQETQYF.

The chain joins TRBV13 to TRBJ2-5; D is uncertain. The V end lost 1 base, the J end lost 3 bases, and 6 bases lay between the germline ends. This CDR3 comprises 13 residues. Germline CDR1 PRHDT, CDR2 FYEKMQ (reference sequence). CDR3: CASSLALEETQYF. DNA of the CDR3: TGTGCCAGCAGCTTAGCTCTAGAAGAGACCCAGTACTTC. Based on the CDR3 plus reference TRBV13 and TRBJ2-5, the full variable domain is AAGVIQSPRHLIKEKRETATLKCYPIPRHDTVYWYQQGPGQDPQFLISFYEKMQSDKGSIPDRFSAQQFSDYHSELNMSSLELGDSALYFCASSLALEETQYFGPGTRLLVL.

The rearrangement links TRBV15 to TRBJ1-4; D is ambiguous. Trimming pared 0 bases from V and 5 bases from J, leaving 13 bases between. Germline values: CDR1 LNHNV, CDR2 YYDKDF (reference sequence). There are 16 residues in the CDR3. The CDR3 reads CATSRDGLGLNEKLFF. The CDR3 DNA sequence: TGTGCCACCAGCAGAGATGGATTGGGGTTAAATGAAAAACTGTTTTTT. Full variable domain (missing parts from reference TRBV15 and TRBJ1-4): DAMVIQNPRYQVTQFGKPVTLSCSQTLNHNVMYWYQQKSSQAPKLLFHYYDKDFNNEADTPDNFQSRRPNTSFCFLDIRSPGLGDTAMYLCATSRDGLGLNEKLFFGSGTQLSVL.

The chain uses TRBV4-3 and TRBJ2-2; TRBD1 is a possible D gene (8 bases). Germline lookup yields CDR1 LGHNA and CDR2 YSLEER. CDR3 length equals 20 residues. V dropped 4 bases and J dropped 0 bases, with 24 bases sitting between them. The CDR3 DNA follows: TGCGCCAGCAGCCGGGGACTAAAAGGGCGGACAGGGTCGAACACCGGGGAGCTGTTTTTT. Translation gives CASSRGLKGRTGSNTGELFF.

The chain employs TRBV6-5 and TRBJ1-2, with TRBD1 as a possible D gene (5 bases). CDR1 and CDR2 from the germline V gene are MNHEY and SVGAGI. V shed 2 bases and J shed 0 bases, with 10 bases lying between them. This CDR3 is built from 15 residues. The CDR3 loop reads CASSYQAGANYGYTF. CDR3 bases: TGTGCCAGCAGTTACCAGGCGGGGGCTAACTATGGCTACACCTTC.

The chain's CDR3 is CASSQDNANQKGYTF. DNA of the CDR3: TGTGCCAGCAGCCAGGACAACGCAAACCAGAAGGGCTACACCTTC. The rearrangement uses TRBV3-1 (or the pseudogene TRBV3-2) and TRBJ1-2; D is possibly TRBD1 (5 bases). The V gene's germline CDR1 is LGHDT and CDR2 YNNKEL (reference sequence). The CDR3 runs 15 residues. Trimming took off 3 bases at V and 8 bases at J, with 19 bases between the two ends.

The CDR3 region is CASSVGASGGLTDTQYF. In DNA form, the CDR3 reads TGTGCCAGCAGCGTTGGGGCTAGCGGGGGCCTCACAGATACGCAGTATTTT. The rearrangement uses TRBV9 and TRBJ2-3; TRBD2 matches 10 bases. V shed 2 bases and J 2 bases; nucleotides not matched to a gene: 8. The CDR3 has 17 amino acids. The germline gives CDR1 SGDLS, CDR2 YYNGEE.

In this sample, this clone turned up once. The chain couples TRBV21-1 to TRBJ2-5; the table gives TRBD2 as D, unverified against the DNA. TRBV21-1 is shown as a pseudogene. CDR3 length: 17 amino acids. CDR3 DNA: TGTGCCAGCACCGACTTTGGACGGGAGGGCCTCCAAGAGACCCAGTACTTC. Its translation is CASTDFGREGLQETQYF.